The present T cell receptor beta chain was sequenced within a study of shared clonotypes between healthy human individuals. Study details: Three plates were used per donor for CD4 naive, three for CD4 memory, two for CD8 naive and one for CD8 memory.

For this clone: Its specificity is not known.

CD45RO-negative cells were positively selected for CCR7, leaving out terminally differentiated effector memory CD45RA+ cells. Healthy adults negative for HIV, lacking recent acute infections or vaccinations, served as donors. For each subset, genomic DNA was distributed in equal portions over several immunoSEQ plates. The protocol was immunoSEQ multiplex PCR, while the TCRdb copy is restricted to in-frame clones and leaves out a portion. The data hold over 2 million clones, with approximately 94% observed a single time. This CDR3 region has 14 residues. V was trimmed by 5 bases and J by 4 bases, leaving 15 bases between them. Germline V gives CDR1 SGHTA, CDR2 FQGNSA. Overall study findings and caveats: Sampling included only blood; tissue repertoires likely differ.

The sequencing sample was made of naive CD8+ T cells sorted from blood. This receptor was obtained from a man between 18 and 29 years old in good health. J is TRBJ2-7 and V is TRBV7-2; the D gene is possibly TRBD2 (6 bases). CDR3 coding DNA: TGTGCCAGCAGCCCGTCTGGGACTTTTTACGAGCAGTACTTC. It is translated as CASSPSGTFYEQYF.